This entry lists 13 T cell receptor beta chains sequenced from one sample in a study of T cell changes during pregnancy in multiple sclerosis. The table came from immunoSEQ multiplex PCR; TCRdb's copy has only in-frame clones and leaves some out. This sample has tens of thousands of clones, with 94% found just once. The input for sequencing was CD4+ T cells from peripheral blood mononuclear cells, taken after pregnancy. The receptors derive from a female donor with multiple sclerosis, enrolled in a pregnancy study.

The chain carries TRBV28 and TRBJ2-5; 14 bases agree with TRBD2. The CDR3 sequence is 20 residues long. The V segment lost 0 bases and the J segment 5 bases; nucleotides outside the gene matches: 14. Germline V gene lookup returns CDR1 MDHEN and CDR2 SYDVKM. The CDR3 DNA is TGTGCCAGCAGTTTATGGGGGATGTGGGGGACTAGCGGGAGTAGGGAGACCCAGTACTTC. Protein product: CASSLWGMWGTSGSRETQYF.

This chain joins TRBV25-1 and TRBJ2-3; 7 nucleotides match TRBD2. V gave up 3 bases and J gave up 4 bases; unmatched junction bases: 4. Germline V gene lookup returns CDR1 MGHDK and CDR2 SYGVNS. The length of the CDR3 is 14 residues. CDR3 DNA: TGTGCCAGCAGTGACGTGGGGAGGGCAGATACGCAGTATTTT. Protein product: CASSDVGRADTQYF.

V and J are TRBV5-6 and TRBJ2-7, with a weak D call TRBD1 (6 bases). The CDR3 extends over 12 amino acids. Between the trimmed V and J ends, which lost 6 bases and 3 bases, there was a span of 10 bases. Germline V gene lookup returns CDR1 SGHDT and CDR2 YYEEEE. The CDR3 DNA follows: TGTGCCAGCACCAGGACAGACTACGAGCAGTACTTC. Protein sequence: CASTRTDYEQYF.

V is TRBV28 and J is TRBJ1-1; 7 bases fit TRBD1. The J segment lost 10 bases and the V segment lost 3 bases, leaving 14 bases of the junction unmatched. CDR1 MDHEN and CDR2 SYDVKM come from the germline V gene. There are 15 residues in the CDR3. The CDR3 spells CASSFSGRGYQGAFF. The CDR3 DNA reads as TGTGCCAGCAGTTTTTCGGGCAGGGGGTACCAGGGAGCTTTCTTT.

The chain is built from TRBV5-1 and TRBJ1-5; TRBD1 might be the D (5 bases). This CDR3 comprises 15 residues. V gave up 0 bases and J gave up 2 bases, with 9 bases separating them. Germline lookup yields CDR1 SGHRS and CDR2 YFSETQ. CDR3 protein: CASSLGGEGNQPQHF. The CDR3 DNA reads TGCGCCAGCAGCTTGGGGGGGGAGGGCAATCAGCCCCAGCATTTT.

V and J are TRBV28 and TRBJ2-7; 7 bases match TRBD1. The CDR3 sequence is 13 residues long. With V trimmed by 6 bases and J by 5 bases, 7 bases remained unmatched. The germline CDR1 and CDR2 sequences are MDHEN and SYDVKM. In DNA form, the CDR3 reads TGTGCCAGCAGACAGGGACAGCGAGACGAGCAGTACTTC. It encodes CASRQGQRDEQYF.

Concerning this clone itself: The same CDR3 also results from other DNA sequences found in this sample. The rearrangement links TRBV6-1 to TRBJ2-7; TRBD2 agrees at 14 bases. From germline, CDR1 is MNHNS and CDR2 SASEGT. The V gene end was trimmed by 3 bases and the J gene end by 1 base; junction bases not matched to a gene: 2. The CDR3 spans 16 residues. The CDR3 coding sequence is TGTGCCAGCAGTGAGGGACTAGCGGGAGTTTCCTACGAGCAGTACTTC. Amino acid sequence: CASSEGLAGVSYEQYF.

This chain links TRBV18 with TRBJ2-7; D gene uncertain. V was cut by 3 bases and J by 3 bases, with 6 bases left in between. The CDR3 contains 12 residues. Germline V gene lookup returns CDR1 KGHSH and CDR2 LQKENI. The CDR3 loop is CASSPAGYEQYF. The CDR3 DNA sequence: TGTGCCAGCTCACCGGCAGGCTACGAGCAGTACTTC.

This chain connects TRBV6-1 to TRBJ1-3; 8 bases align to TRBD1. Per germline, CDR1 MNHNS and CDR2 SASEGT. CDR3 length: 14 amino acids. Trimming at V came to 9 bases and at J to 3 bases, leaving 7 bases not matched to a gene. In DNA, the CDR3 is TGTGCCAGTTGTCAGGGGGCTGGTGGAAACACCATATATTTT. This encodes CASCQGAGGNTIYF.

This clone has a handful of counts. J is TRBJ1-2 and V is TRBV5-6, with D possibly being TRBD1 (6 bases). CDR1 and CDR2 from the germline V gene are SGHDT and YYEEEE. This CDR3 is built from 15 residues. V was trimmed by 3 bases and J by 2 bases, leaving 14 bases between them. The CDR3 loop reads CASSSRGHGNYGYTF. The CDR3 region has the DNA TGTGCCAGCAGCTCCCGGGGACACGGGAACTATGGCTACACCTTC.

The V call is TRBV5-1, the J call TRBJ1-2; 9 bases align to TRBD1. In germline, CDR1 is SGHRS, CDR2 YFSETQ. The J segment lost 8 bases and the V segment lost 4 bases, leaving 15 bases of the junction unmatched. The CDR3 is made up of 16 amino acids. The CDR3 spells CASSPRDREEVEGYTF. The CDR3 nucleotides read TGCGCCAGCAGCCCCAGGGACAGGGAAGAGGTGGAAGGCTACACCTTC.

The chain links TRBV6-6 to TRBJ2-7; perhaps TRBD1 as D (6 bases). There are 12 residues in the CDR3. Germline CDR1 and CDR2: MNHNY and SVGAGI (reference sequence). The V and J ends lost 2 bases and 11 bases respectively, with 13 bases between them. The CDR3 sequence is CASSYPTGIKYF. The CDR3 DNA reads TGTGCCAGCAGTTACCCCACAGGGATCAAGTACTTC.

The rearrangement uses TRBV5-4 and TRBJ1-1, with TRBD1 matching over 7 bases. V lost 1 base to trimming and J lost 1 base; unmatched junction nucleotides: 7. The CDR3 totals 16 residues. CDR1 SGHNT and CDR2 YYREEE come from the germline V gene (reference sequence). The CDR3 is CASSLPRQGKNTEAFF. The CDR3 DNA reads TGTGCCAGCAGCTTGCCCCGACAGGGAAAGAACACTGAAGCTTTCTTT. Full variable domain (rest looked up from reference TRBV5-4 and TRBJ1-1): ETGVTQSPTHLIKTRGQQVTLRCSSQSGHNTVSWYQQALGQGPQFIFQYYREEENGRGNFPPRFSGLQFPNYSSELNVNALELDDSALYLCASSLPRQGKNTEAFFGQGTRLTVV.